This T cell receptor (beta chain) was retrieved from a study of Ad26.COV2.S vaccination and SARS-CoV-2 variants. Treatment given: some 19 received Ad26.COV2.S at low or high dose, single or two shots; about 5 received placebo; per-sample allocation not given. The study sampled participants on day 63 after the first vaccine or placebo injection. The germline V gene encodes CDR1 MNHEY and CDR2 SMNVEV (reference sequence). CDR3 length equals 15 residues. Trimming cost V 5 bases and J 2 bases; bases outside gene matches: 7. The repertoire was sequenced with immunoSEQ multiplex PCR; TCRdb's copy has only in-frame clones and lacks some. The sample has hundreds of thousands of clones; 70% to 90% are singletons.

The sequenced sample was peripheral blood, obtained in a trial of Ad26.COV2.S vaccine versus placebo. This TCR was sampled from a person between 18 and 65 years old who received the Ad26.COV2.S COVID-19 vaccine or a placebo. The V gene is TRBV27, the J gene TRBJ1-1; 8 bases are shared with TRBD1. This chain's CDR3 is CASSVDRGFNTEAFF. The CDR3 nucleotides are TGTGCCAGCAGTGTAGACAGGGGCTTTAACACTGAAGCTTTCTTT.